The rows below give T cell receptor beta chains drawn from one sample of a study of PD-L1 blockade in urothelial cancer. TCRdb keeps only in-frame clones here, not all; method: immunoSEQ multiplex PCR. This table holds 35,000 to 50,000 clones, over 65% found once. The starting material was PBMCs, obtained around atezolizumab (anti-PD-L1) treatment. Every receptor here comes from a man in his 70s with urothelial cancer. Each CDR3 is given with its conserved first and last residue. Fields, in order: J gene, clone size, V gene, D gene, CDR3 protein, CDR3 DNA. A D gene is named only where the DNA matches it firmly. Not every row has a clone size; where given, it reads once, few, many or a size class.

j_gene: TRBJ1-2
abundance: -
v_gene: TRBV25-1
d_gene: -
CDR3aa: CASSEPTGSYGYTF
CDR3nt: TGTGCCAGCAGTGAACCTACAGGGAGCTATGGCTACACCTTC

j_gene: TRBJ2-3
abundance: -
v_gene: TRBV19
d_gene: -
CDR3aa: CASSMGTPEGPLFTDTQYF
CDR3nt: TGTGCCAGTAGTATGGGGACTCCGGAGGGTCCCCTATTCACAGATACGCAGTATTTT

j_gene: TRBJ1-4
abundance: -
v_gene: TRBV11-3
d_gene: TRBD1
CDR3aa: CASTTLGQDEKLFF
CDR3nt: TGTGCCAGCACCACGCTAGGACAGGATGAAAAACTGTTTTTT

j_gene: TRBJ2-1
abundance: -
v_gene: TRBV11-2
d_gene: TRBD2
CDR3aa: CASARREGRNEQFF
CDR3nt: TGTGCCAGTGCCAGGCGGGAGGGCCGAAATGAGCAGTTCTTC

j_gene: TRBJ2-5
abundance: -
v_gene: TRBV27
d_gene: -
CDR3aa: CASSLRAGTEETQYF
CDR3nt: TGTGCCAGCAGTTTAAGGGCGGGAACAGAAGAGACCCAGTACTTC

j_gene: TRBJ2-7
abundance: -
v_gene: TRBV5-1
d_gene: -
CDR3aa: CASSLSDGAYEQYF
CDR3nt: TGCGCCAGCAGCTTGAGTGACGGAGCCTACGAGCAGTACTTC

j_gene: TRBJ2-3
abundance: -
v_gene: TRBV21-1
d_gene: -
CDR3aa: CAGQSARVTDTQYF
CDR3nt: TGTGCCGGACAGTCGGCGAGAGTCACAGATACGCAGTATTTT

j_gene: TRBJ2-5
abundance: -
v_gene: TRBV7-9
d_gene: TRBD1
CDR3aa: CASSSTGEETQYF
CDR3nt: TGTGCCAGCAGCTCCACAGGGGAAGAGACCCAGTACTTC

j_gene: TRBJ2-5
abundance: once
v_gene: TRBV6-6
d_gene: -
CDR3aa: CASSYQGGETQYF
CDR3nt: TGTGCCAGCAGTTACCAGGGCGGAGAGACCCAGTACTTC

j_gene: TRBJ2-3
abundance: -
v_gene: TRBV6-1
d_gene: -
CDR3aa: CASSLAESTDTQYF
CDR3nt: TGTGCCAGCAGTTTAGCGGAGAGCACAGATACGCAGTATTTT

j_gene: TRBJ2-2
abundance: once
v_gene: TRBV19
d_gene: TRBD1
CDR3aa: CASSISRGPNTGELFF
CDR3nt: TGTGCCAGTAGTATTAGTAGGGGGCCGAACACCGGGGAGCTGTTTTTT

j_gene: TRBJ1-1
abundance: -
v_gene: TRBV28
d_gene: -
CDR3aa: CASSYGLDSNTEAFF
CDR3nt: TGTGCCAGCAGTTATGGGCTGGACAGCAACACTGAAGCTTTCTTT

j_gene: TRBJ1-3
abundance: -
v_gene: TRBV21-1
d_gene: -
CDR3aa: CASSTTGLGTIYF
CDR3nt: TGTGCCAGCAGCACTACAGGTTTGGGCACCATATATTTT

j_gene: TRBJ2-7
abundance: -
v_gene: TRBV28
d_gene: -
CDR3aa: CASSLLRGNSYEQYF
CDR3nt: TGTGCCAGCAGTTTATTACGGGGGAATTCCTACGAGCAGTACTTC

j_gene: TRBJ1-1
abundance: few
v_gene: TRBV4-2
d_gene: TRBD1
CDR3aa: CASSHVPGQVNTEAFF
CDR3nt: TGTGCCAGCAGCCATGTACCGGGACAGGTGAACACTGAAGCTTTCTTT

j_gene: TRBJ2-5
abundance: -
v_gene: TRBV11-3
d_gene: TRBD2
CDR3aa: CASSPSGMETQYF
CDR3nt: TGTGCCAGCAGCCCTAGCGGGATGGAGACCCAGTACTTC

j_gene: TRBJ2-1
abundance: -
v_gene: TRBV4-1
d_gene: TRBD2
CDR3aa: CASSQGLAGAHNEQFF
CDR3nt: TGCGCCAGCAGCCAAGGACTAGCGGGAGCCCACAATGAGCAGTTCTTC

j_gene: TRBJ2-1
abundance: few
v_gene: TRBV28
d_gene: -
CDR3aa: CASSFGSSYNEQFF
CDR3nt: TGTGCCAGCAGTTTCGGGAGCTCCTACAATGAGCAGTTCTTC

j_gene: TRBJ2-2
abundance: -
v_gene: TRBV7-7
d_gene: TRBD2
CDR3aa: CASSTGLAVDTGELFF
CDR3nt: TGTGCTAGCAGCACCGGACTAGCGGTAGACACCGGGGAGCTGTTTTTT

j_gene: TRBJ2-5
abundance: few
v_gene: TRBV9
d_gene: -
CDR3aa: CASNREGDDGGETQYF
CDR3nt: TGTGCCAGCAACCGAGAGGGGGACGATGGTGGAGAGACCCAGTACTTC

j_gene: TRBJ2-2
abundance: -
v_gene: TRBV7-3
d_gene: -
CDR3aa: CASSLFAGETGELFF
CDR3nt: TGTGCCAGCAGCCTGTTTGCCGGGGAAACCGGGGAGCTGTTTTTT

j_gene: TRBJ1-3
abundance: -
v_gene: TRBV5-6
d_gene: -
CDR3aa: CASSFGVRTPSGNTIYF
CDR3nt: TGTGCCAGCAGCTTTGGGGTACGGACACCCTCTGGAAACACCATATATTTT

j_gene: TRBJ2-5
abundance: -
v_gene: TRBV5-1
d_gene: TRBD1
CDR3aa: CASSLGQGAQTQYF
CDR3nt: TGCGCCAGCAGCTTGGGACAGGGGGCACAGACCCAGTACTTC

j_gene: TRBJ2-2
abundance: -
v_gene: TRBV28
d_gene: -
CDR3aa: CASSLAPGELFF
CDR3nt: TGTGCCAGCAGTTTGGCCCCCGGGGAGCTGTTTTTT

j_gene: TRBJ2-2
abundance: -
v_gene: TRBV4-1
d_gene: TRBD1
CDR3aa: CASRKGTATQGELFF
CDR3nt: TGCGCCAGCAGGAAAGGGACAGCTACTCAAGGGGAGCTGTTTTTT

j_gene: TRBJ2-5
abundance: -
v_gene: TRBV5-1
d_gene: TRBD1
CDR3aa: CASSYSGTGETQYF
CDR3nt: TGCGCCAGCAGCTACTCCGGGACAGGAGAGACCCAGTACTTC

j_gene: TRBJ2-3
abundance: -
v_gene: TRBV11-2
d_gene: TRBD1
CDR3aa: CASSTWTGSPDTQYF
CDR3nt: TGTGCCAGCAGTACGTGGACAGGGAGTCCAGATACGCAGTATTTT

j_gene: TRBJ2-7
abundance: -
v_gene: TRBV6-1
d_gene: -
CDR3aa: CASSVLQGSEQYF
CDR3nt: TGTGCCAGCAGTGTACTTCAGGGTTCGGAGCAGTACTTC

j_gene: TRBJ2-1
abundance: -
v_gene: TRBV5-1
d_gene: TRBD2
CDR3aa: CASSFGTSSDEQFF
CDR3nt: TGCGCCAGCAGCTTTGGGACTAGCTCGGATGAGCAGTTCTTC

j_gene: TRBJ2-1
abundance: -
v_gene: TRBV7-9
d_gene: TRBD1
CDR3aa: CASNQQGLAYNEQFF
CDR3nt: TGTGCCAGCAACCAACAGGGGCTCGCCTACAATGAGCAGTTCTTC

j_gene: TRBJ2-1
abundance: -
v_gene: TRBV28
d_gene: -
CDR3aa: CASSKQRNNEQFF
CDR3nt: TGTGCCAGCAGCAAGCAGCGGAACAATGAGCAGTTCTTC

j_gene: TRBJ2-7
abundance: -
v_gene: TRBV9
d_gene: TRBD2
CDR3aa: CASSPGGLAVYEQYF
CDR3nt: TGTGCCAGCAGCCCGGGGGGACTAGCGGTCTACGAGCAGTACTTC

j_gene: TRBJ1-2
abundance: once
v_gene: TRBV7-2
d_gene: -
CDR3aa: CASSLLAGDNYGYTF
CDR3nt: TGTGCCAGCAGCTTACTGGCAGGGGATAACTATGGCTACACCTTC

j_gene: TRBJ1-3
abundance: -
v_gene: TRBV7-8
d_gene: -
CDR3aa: CASGSQRVTGNTIYF
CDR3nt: TGTGCCAGCGGGAGCCAGCGGGTCACTGGAAACACCATATATTTT

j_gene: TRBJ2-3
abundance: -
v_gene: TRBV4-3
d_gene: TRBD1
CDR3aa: CASSQDRTGPDTQYF
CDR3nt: TGCGCCAGCAGCCAAGACCGGACAGGGCCAGATACGCAGTATTTT

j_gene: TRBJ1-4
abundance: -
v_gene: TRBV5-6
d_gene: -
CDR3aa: CASSSDSSTNEKLFF
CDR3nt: TGTGCCAGCAGCTCGGACAGTTCAACTAATGAAAAACTGTTTTTT

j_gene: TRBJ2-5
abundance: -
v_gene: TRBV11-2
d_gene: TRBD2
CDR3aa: CASSLLPGTSGQETQYF
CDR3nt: TGTGCCAGCAGCTTGTTACCCGGGACTAGCGGCCAAGAGACCCAGTACTTC

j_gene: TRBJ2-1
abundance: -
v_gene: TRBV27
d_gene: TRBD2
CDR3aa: CASSLSLAGGRFEQFF
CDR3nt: TGTGCCAGCAGTTTATCCCTCGCGGGAGGAAGGTTTGAGCAGTTCTTC

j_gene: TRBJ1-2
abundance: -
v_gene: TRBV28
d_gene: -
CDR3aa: CASSLGEKNGYTF
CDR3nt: TGTGCCAGCAGTTTAGGGGAGAAGAATGGCTACACCTTC

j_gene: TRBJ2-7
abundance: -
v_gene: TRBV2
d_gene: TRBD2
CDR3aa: CASSDVQGGLAGYEQYF
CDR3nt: TGTGCCAGCAGTGATGTACAGGGAGGACTAGCGGGGTACGAGCAGTACTTC

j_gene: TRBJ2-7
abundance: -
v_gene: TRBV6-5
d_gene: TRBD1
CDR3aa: CASSRQGTSYEQYF
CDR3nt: TGTGCCAGCAGTCGACAGGGCACCTCCTACGAGCAGTACTTC

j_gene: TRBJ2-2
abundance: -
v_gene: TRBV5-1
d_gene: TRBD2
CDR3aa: CASSAAGGNTGELFF
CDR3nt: TGCGCCAGCAGCGCAGCGGGAGGGAACACCGGGGAGCTGTTTTTT

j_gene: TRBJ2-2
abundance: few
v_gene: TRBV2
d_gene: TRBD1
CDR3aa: CASEPGQENTGELFF
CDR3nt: TGTGCCAGCGAACCGGGACAGGAGAACACCGGGGAGCTGTTTTTT

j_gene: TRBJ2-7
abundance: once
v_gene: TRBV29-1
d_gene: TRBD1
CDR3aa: CSVEPRDREPYEQYF
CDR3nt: TGCAGCGTTGAGCCCCGGGACAGGGAACCCTACGAGCAGTACTTC

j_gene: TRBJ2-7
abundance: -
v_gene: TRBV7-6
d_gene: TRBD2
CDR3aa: CASSPRSSGSSYEQYF
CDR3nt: TGTGCCAGCAGCCCCCGTTCTAGCGGGAGCTCCTACGAGCAGTACTTC

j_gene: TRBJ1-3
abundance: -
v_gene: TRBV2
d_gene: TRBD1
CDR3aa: CASSDNRDRGNTIYF
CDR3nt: TGTGCCAGCAGTGATAACCGGGACAGGGGGAACACCATATATTTT

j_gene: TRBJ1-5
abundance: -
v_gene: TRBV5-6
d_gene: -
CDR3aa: CASSFGEVGPQHF
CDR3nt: TGTGCCAGCAGCTTCGGCGAGGTCGGGCCCCAGCATTTT

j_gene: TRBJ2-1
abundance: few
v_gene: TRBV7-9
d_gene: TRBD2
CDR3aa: CASSQGREVRSYNEQFF
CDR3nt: TGTGCCAGCAGCCAAGGGCGGGAGGTCCGCTCCTACAATGAGCAGTTCTTC

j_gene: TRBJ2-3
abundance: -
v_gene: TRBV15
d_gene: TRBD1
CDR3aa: CATSRDLGTGDTDTQYF
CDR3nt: TGTGCCACCAGCAGAGACCTCGGGACAGGGGACACAGATACGCAGTATTTT

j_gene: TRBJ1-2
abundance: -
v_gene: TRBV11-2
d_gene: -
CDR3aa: CASSRTGQLKYGYTF
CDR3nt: TGTGCCAGCAGCCGTACTGGACAGCTTAAGTATGGCTACACCTTC

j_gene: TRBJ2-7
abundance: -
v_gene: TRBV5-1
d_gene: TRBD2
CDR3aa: CASSLLAGDYEQYF
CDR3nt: TGCGCCAGCAGCTTGCTAGCGGGGGACTACGAGCAGTACTTC

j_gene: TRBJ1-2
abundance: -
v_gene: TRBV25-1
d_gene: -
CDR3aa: CASSDLSYGYTF
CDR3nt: TGTGCCAGCAGTGACCTCAGCTATGGCTACACCTTC

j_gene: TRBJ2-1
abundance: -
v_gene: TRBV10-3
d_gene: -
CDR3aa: CATENGVNEQFF
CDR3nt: TGTGCCACGGAGAACGGGGTCAATGAGCAGTTCTTC

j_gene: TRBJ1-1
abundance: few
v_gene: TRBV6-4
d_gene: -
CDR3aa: CASSDSGRGASAFF
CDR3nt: TGTGCCAGCAGTGACTCGGGTAGGGGCGCCAGTGCTTTCTTT

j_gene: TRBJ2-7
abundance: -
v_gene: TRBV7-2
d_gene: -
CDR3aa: CASSLLVSEQYF
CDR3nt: TGTGCCAGCAGCTTGCTAGTTTCCGAGCAGTACTTC

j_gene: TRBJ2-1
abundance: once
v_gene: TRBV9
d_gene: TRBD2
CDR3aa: CASSGVTSGNEQFF
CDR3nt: TGTGCCAGCAGCGGAGTAACTAGCGGAAATGAGCAGTTCTTC

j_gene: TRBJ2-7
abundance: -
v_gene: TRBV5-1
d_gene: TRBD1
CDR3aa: CASSYNSGDSYEQYF
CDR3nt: TGCGCCAGCAGCTACAATTCAGGGGACAGCTACGAGCAGTACTTC

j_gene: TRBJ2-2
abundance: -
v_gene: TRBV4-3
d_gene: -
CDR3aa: CASSLYRTNTGELFF
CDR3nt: TGCGCCAGCAGCCTCTACAGGACGAACACCGGGGAGCTGTTTTTT

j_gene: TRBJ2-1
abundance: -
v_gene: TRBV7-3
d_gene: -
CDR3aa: CASSPTGGLISYNEQFF
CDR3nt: TGTGCCAGCAGCCCGACCGGCGGACTGATTTCCTACAATGAGCAGTTCTTC

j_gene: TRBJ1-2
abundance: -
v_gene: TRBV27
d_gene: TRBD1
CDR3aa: CASSSPDRGDPYGYTF
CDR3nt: TGTGCCAGCAGTTCGCCTGACAGGGGCGACCCCTATGGCTACACCTTC